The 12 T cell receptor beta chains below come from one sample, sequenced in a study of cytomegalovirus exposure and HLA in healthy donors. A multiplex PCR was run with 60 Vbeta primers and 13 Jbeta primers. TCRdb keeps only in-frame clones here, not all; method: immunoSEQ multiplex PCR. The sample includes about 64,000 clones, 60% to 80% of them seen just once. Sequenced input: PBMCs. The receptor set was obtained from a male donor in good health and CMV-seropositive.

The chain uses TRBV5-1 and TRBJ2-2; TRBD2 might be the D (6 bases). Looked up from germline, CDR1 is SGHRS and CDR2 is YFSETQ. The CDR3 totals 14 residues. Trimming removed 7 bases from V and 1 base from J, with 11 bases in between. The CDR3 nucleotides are TGCGCCAGCCGGGGGTCGGAGAACACCGGGGAGCTGTTTTTT. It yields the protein CASRGSENTGELFF.

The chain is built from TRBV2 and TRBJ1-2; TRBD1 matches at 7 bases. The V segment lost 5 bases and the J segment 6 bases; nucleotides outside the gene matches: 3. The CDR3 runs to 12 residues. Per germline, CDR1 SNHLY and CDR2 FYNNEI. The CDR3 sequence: CASSRTGDGYTF. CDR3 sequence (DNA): TGTGCCAGCAGTAGGACAGGCGATGGCTACACCTTC.

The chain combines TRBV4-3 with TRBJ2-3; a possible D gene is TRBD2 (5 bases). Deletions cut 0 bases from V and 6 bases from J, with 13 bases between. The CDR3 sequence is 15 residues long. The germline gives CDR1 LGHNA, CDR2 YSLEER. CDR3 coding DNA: TGCGCCAGCAGCCAAGAGGACTCCCCCAAGGATACGCAGTATTTT. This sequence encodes CASSQEDSPKDTQYF.

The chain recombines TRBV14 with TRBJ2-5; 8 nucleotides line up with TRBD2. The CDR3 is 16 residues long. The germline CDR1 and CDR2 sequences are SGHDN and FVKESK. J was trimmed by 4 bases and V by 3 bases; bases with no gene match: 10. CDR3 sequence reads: CASSHPWVAGLETQYF. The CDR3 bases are TGTGCCAGCAGCCACCCCTGGGTAGCGGGGCTAGAGACCCAGTACTTC.

This CDR3 reads CASSLRGQGKNEKLFF. CDR3 DNA sequence: TGTGCCAGCAGCTTGCGTGGACAGGGGAAGAATGAAAAACTGTTTTTT. The V and J genes are TRBV5-6 and TRBJ1-4, with TRBD1 identical over 9 bases. Germline CDR1 is SGHDT and CDR2 is YYEEEE. There are 16 residues in the CDR3. Trimming at V came to 1 base and at J to 5 bases, leaving 6 bases not matched to a gene.

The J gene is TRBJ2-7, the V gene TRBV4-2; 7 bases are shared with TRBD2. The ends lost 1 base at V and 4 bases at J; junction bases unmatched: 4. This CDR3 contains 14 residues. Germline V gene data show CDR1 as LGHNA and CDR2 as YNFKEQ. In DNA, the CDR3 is TGTGCCAGCAGCCAAGGACTAGCAGGTTACGAGCAGTACTTC. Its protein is CASSQGLAGYEQYF.

In nucleotides, the CDR3 is TGTGCCAGCAGCCCCGGGACAGCTGGTGGCTACACCTTC. Translation: CASSPGTAGGYTF. This chain uses TRBV7-2 with TRBJ1-2, with 7 bases aligning to TRBD1. This CDR3 comprises 13 residues. The J segment lost 7 bases and the V segment lost 5 bases, leaving 7 bases of the junction unmatched. Germline CDR1 reads SGHTA; CDR2 reads FQGNSA.

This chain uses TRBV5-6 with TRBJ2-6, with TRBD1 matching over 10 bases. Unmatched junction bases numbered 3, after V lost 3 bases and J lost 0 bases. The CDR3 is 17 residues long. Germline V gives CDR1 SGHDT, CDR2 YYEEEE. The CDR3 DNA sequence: TGTGCCAGCAGCTGGGACAGGGGTAGCTCTGGGGCCAACGTCCTGACTTTC. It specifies CASSWDRGSSGANVLTF. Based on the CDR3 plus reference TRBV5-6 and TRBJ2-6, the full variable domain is DAGVTQSPTHLIKTRGQQVTLRCSPKSGHDTVSWYQQALGQGPQFIFQYYEEEERQRGNFPDRFSGHQFPNYSSELNVNALLLGDSALYLCASSWDRGSSGANVLTFGAGSRLTVL.

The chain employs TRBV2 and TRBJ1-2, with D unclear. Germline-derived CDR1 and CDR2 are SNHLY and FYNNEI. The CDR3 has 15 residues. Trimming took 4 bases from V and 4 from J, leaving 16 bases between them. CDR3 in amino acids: CASSAVVQKPYGYTF. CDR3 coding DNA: TGTGCCAGCAGTGCCGTTGTCCAAAAGCCCTATGGCTACACCTTC.

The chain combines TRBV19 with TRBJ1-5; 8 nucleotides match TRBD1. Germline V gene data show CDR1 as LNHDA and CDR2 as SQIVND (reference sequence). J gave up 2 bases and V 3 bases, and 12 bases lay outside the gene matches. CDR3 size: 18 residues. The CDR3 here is CASSILKSGGVRNQPQHF. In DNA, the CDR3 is TGTGCCAGTAGTATTCTTAAATCAGGGGGCGTTCGCAATCAGCCCCAGCATTTT.

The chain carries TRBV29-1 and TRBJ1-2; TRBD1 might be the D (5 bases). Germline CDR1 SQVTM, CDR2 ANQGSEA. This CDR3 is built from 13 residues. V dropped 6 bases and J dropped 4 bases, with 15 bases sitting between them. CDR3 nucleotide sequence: TGCAGCGTCACCGGGGGGGTTTTCTATGGCTACACCTTC. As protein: CSVTGGVFYGYTF.

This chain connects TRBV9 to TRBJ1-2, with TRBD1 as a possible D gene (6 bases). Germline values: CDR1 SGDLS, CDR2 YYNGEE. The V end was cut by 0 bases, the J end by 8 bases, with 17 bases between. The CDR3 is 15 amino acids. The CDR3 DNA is TGTGCCAGCAGCGTAGAGGACAGTCAATTCGGGGGCTACACCTTC. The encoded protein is CASSVEDSQFGGYTF.